Sequencing of this T cell receptor beta chain was carried out in a study of blood T cells in healthy people across ages. In the study overall: About one barcoded beta molecule per two T cells was captured by template switching. Whole-study findings and limits: TCR beta diversity, measured per million T cells, fell in a roughly linear way with age.

Per sample, a minimum of 6.5 million PBMCs were isolated. The CDR3 sequence is 14 residues long. Losses at the gene ends were 4 bases for V and 6 bases for J; bases not matched to a gene: 6. CDR1 is LGHNA, CDR2 YNFKEQ, per germline. As for this clonotype: Its antigen is unidentified.

A sample-barcoded 5' primer and a J-beta primer mix were used in a second PCR of roughly 7 to 12 cycles. CDR3-containing paired-end reads numbering at least 2.5 million came from each sample. Via MiXCR, TCRdb re-called the 5' RACE reads, giving one row per CDR3 protein. The sample comprises 580,000 or so distinct CDR3 sequences, 40% to 55% of which are singletons, and around 24% rests with the top ten. The rearrangement joins TRBV4-2 to TRBJ2-4, with 7 bases identical to TRBD1. Sequencing was performed on blood. This TCR was recovered from a man older than 75 in good health. CDR3 region: CASSRQGVGNIQYF. The CDR3 DNA reads as TGTGCCAGCAGCCGACAGGGAGTGGGAAACATTCAGTACTTC.